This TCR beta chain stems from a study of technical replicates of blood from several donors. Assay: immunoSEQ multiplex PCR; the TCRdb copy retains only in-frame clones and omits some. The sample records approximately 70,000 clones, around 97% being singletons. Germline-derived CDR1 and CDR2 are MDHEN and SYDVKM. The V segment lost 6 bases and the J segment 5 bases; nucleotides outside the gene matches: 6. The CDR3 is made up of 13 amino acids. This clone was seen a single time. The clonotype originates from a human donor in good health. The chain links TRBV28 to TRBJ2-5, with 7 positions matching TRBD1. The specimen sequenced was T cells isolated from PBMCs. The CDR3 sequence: CASRLQGRETQYF. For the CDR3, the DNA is TGTGCCAGCAGACTACAGGGGCGCGAGACCCAGTACTTC.